The next 26 T cell receptor beta chains were all read from a single sample in a study of T cells in localized non-small cell lung cancer. TCRdb keeps only in-frame clones here, not all; method: immunoSEQ multiplex PCR. The sample holds roughly 30,000 clones, 80% to 95% seen once. Sample: peripheral blood, taken before any cancer treatment. Every receptor here comes from a female donor at least 60 years old with stage I lung adenocarcinoma.

The chain uses TRBV7-9 and TRBJ2-1, with D unresolved. The V end lost 2 bases, the J end lost 10 bases, and 3 bases lay between the germline ends. Per the germline V gene, CDR1 is SEHNR and CDR2 is FQNEAQ (reference sequence). The CDR3 consists of 10 residues. The CDR3 DNA sequence: TGTGCCAGCAGCTTAACCGAGCAGTTCTTC. Translation: CASSLTEQFF. The variable domain in full, completed from reference TRBV7-9 and TRBJ2-1, reads DTGVSQNPRHKITKRGQNVTFRCDPISEHNRLYWYRQTLGQGPEFLTYFQNEAQLEKSRLLSDRFSAERPKGSFSTLEIQRTEQGDSAMYLCASSLTEQFFGPGTRLTVL.

The chain links TRBV9 to TRBJ1-1; weak D call: TRBD1 (6 bases). The V gene's germline CDR1 is SGDLS and CDR2 YYNGEE. Trimming left V 2 bases short and J 1 base short, with 9 bases between. The CDR3 spans 14 residues. The DNA for the CDR3 is TGTGCCAGCAGCGTGACAGGTGAGAACACTGAAGCTTTCTTT. Translating gives CASSVTGENTEAFF.

This chain links TRBV4-1 with TRBJ2-3; TRBD2 might be the D (5 bases). V was pared by 1 base and J by 4 bases, with 12 bases between. Germline-derived CDR1 and CDR2 are MGHRA and YSYEKL. The length of the CDR3 is 15 residues. The CDR3 sequence is CASSQVPSTSDTQYF. The CDR3 coding sequence is TGCGCCAGCAGCCAAGTCCCTAGCACATCAGATACGCAGTATTTT.

The chain joins TRBV9 to TRBJ2-7; D possibly corresponds to TRBD2 (7 bases). The length of the CDR3 is 14 residues. Trimming took 2 bases from V and 2 from J, leaving 11 bases between them. Germline loops: CDR1 SGDLS, CDR2 YYNGEE. The CDR3 here is CASSVTGRAYEQYF. The CDR3 DNA reads as TGTGCCAGCAGCGTCACAGGGAGGGCCTACGAGCAGTACTTC.

The DNA of the CDR3 is TGTGCCAGAAGCTTGAGAGTAGTCGACGAGCAGTACTTC. As protein: CARSLRVVDEQYF. The chain carries TRBV5-3 and TRBJ2-7, with unresolved D. TRBV5-3 is classed as an ORF, of uncertain function. This CDR3 region has 13 residues. V shed 1 base and J shed 5 bases, with 10 bases lying between them.

The chain employs TRBV19 and TRBJ2-2; D perhaps matches TRBD2 (6 bases). V was clipped by 7 bases and J by 4 bases, with 19 bases between them. The CDR3 contains 16 residues. Germline V gene lookup returns CDR1 LNHDA and CDR2 SQIVND (reference sequence). The CDR3 loop reads CASNYIRGRATGELFF. The CDR3 nucleotides read TGTGCCAGTAACTATATTCGGGGGAGAGCCACCGGGGAGCTGTTTTTT. The variable domain in full, completed from reference TRBV19 and TRBJ2-2, reads DGGITQSPKYLFRKEGQNVTLSCEQNLNHDAMYWYRQDPGQGLRLIYYSQIVNDFQKGDIAEGYSVSREKKESFPLTVTSAQKNPTAFYLCASNYIRGRATGELFFGEGSRLTVL.

There are a few counts of this clone. This sequence joins TRBV11-1 and TRBJ2-1; D is uncertain. This CDR3 is 10 amino acids long. Germline assignment: CDR1 SGHAT and CDR2 FQDESV (reference sequence). V dropped 2 bases and J dropped 8 bases, with 1 base sitting between them. CDR3 loop: CASSLYEQFF. Written as DNA, the CDR3 is TGTGCCAGCAGCTTATATGAGCAGTTCTTC.

The V and J genes are TRBV19 and TRBJ1-2; possible D gene TRBD1, 6 bases. This CDR3 contains 15 residues. CDR1 LNHDA and CDR2 SQIVND come from the germline V gene (reference sequence). V lost 4 bases to trimming and J lost 3 bases, with 15 bases between them. Here the CDR3 reads CASSSRGGRDYGYTF. Here the CDR3 DNA reads TGTGCCAGTAGTAGCCGGGGGGGCAGAGACTATGGCTACACCTTC.

The J gene is TRBJ2-7, the V gene TRBV6-5; tentatively, D is TRBD2 (6 bases). CDR3 length: 13 amino acids. The ends were cut back, 5 bases at V and 3 bases at J, with 11 bases in the middle. Germline V gene lookup returns CDR1 MNHEY and CDR2 SVGAGI. CDR3 DNA sequence: TGTGCCAGCAGTGCGGGACTCCGCTACGAGCAGTACTTC. Amino acid sequence: CASSAGLRYEQYF.

The rearrangement joins TRBV5-4 to TRBJ2-2; TRBD2 aligns across 8 bases. The V gene end was trimmed by 6 bases and the J gene end by 4 bases; junction bases not matched to a gene: 17. The germline CDR1 and CDR2 sequences are SGHNT and YYREEE (reference sequence). The CDR3 spans 18 residues. The CDR3 nucleotides read TGTGCCAGCACTGGGGGCGGAAGCGGGGGCCTGGCCACCGGGGAGCTGTTTTTT. This encodes CASTGGGSGGLATGELFF.

A few counts support this clone. This chain joins TRBV2 and TRBJ1-5; no definite D call. V was shortened by 7 bases and J by 1 base, with 11 bases between the two germline ends. This CDR3 has 14 residues. Germline V lookup: CDR1 SNHLY, CDR2 FYNNEI. CDR3 DNA: TGTGCCAGCACCTCAAGTGGGAGCAATCAGCCCCAGCATTTT. Protein product: CASTSSGSNQPQHF.

This chain connects TRBV5-1 to TRBJ2-1; 12 nucleotides align to TRBD1. Germline V gene lookup returns CDR1 SGHRS and CDR2 YFSETQ. This CDR3 is 16 amino acids long. V gave up 4 bases and J gave up 7 bases; unmatched junction bases: 9. The chain's CDR3 is CASSTTGTGGLNEQFF. The CDR3 DNA sequence: TGCGCCAGCAGCACGACCGGGACAGGGGGCTTGAATGAGCAGTTCTTC.

In its sample, this clone was seen once. V gene TRBV10-1 combines with J gene TRBJ1-5, with TRBD1 as a possible D gene (5 bases). CDR1 is WNHNN, CDR2 SYGVQD, per germline (reference sequence). The germline V and J ends were trimmed by 4 bases and 2 bases, with 24 bases remaining between them. The CDR3 contains 19 residues. Here the CDR3 reads CASSAFGAGPPGGNQPQHF. The CDR3 DNA reads as TGCGCCAGCAGTGCGTTCGGGGCGGGACCGCCTGGGGGCAATCAGCCCCAGCATTTT.

CDR3: CASRLQGNSNQPQHF. In DNA, the CDR3 is TGTGCCAGCAGGCTACAGGGAAATAGCAATCAGCCCCAGCATTTT. The rearrangement uses TRBV28 and TRBJ1-5; perhaps TRBD1 as D (6 bases). Trimming left V 6 bases short and J 0 bases short, with 12 bases between. CDR1 MDHEN and CDR2 SYDVKM come from the germline V gene. The CDR3 is 15 residues long.

The chain links TRBV20-1 to TRBJ1-1; no clear D. CDR1 is DFQATT, CDR2 SNEGSKA, per germline (reference sequence). This CDR3 is 11 amino acids long. V was trimmed by 0 bases and J by 3 bases, leaving 2 bases between them. The CDR3 nucleotides are TGCAGTGCTAGAGAGCACACTGAAGCTTTCTTT. It yields the protein CSAREHTEAFF.

The rearrangement uses TRBV20-1 and TRBJ2-3; D is undetermined. The CDR3 has 11 amino acids. Trimming took 3 bases from V and 3 from J, leaving 4 bases between them. Germline assignment: CDR1 DFQATT and CDR2 SNEGSKA (reference sequence). The CDR3 region has the DNA TGCAGTGCTAGTTCGACAGATACGCAGTATTTT. It is translated as CSASSTDTQYF.

This clone was recorded a few times. This rearrangement joins TRBV6-5 to TRBJ1-1; no reliable D call. CDR1 and CDR2 (germline): MNHEY, SVGAGI. V lost 0 bases and J lost 9, with 17 bases in between. CDR3 length: 15 amino acids. Written as DNA, the CDR3 is TGTGCCAGCAGTTACTCATTTTTGAGTGAAACCAAAGCTTTCTTT. Translating it yields CASSYSFLSETKAFF.

V is TRBV25-1 and J is TRBJ1-2, with 8 bases that match TRBD1. With V trimmed by 5 bases and J by 5 bases, 1 base remained unmatched. This CDR3 has 12 residues. CDR1 and CDR2 from the germline V gene are MGHDK and SYGVNS. CDR3 DNA sequence: TGTGCCAGCAGTCGACAGGGGTATGGCTACACCTTC. Its protein is CASSRQGYGYTF.

The J gene is TRBJ2-3, the V gene TRBV5-5; the D is unclear. CDR1 is SGHKS, CDR2 YYEKEE, per germline (reference sequence). Trimming cost V 2 bases and J 6 bases, with 7 bases left between them. CDR3 size: 12 residues. The CDR3: CASSFFLDTQYF. The DNA for the CDR3 is TGTGCCAGCAGCTTCTTTTTGGATACGCAGTATTTT.

This clone was seen only once. The chain combines TRBV2 with TRBJ2-7; D unresolved. Trimming stripped 2 bases from V and 2 bases from J, with 10 bases between. Germline CDR1 reads SNHLY; CDR2 reads FYNNEI. The length of the CDR3 is 14 residues. This CDR3 is CASSEWWQPYEQYF. CDR3 nucleotide sequence: TGTGCCAGCAGTGAATGGTGGCAACCCTACGAGCAGTACTTC.

The rearrangement uses TRBV5-5 and TRBJ2-7; 11 bases are a match to TRBD1. The CDR3 has 14 residues. J lost 4 bases, V lost 4 bases, and 4 bases had no gene match. Germline CDR1 and CDR2: SGHKS and YYEKEE (reference sequence). CDR3 sequence reads: CASSSRDRGYEQYF. CDR3 DNA: TGTGCCAGCAGCAGCCGGGACAGGGGGTACGAGCAGTACTTC.

The chain combines TRBV6-1 with TRBJ2-3; no clear D. From germline, CDR1 is MNHNS and CDR2 SASEGT. This CDR3 contains 14 residues. Deletions cut 0 bases from V and 4 bases from J, with 8 bases between. The CDR3 nucleotides are TGTGCCAGCAGTGAAGCCCCCGGTTCAGATACGCAGTATTTT. It specifies CASSEAPGSDTQYF.

This chain joins TRBV6-1 and TRBJ2-6; D is undetermined. CDR1 is MNHNS, CDR2 SASEGT, per germline. This CDR3 contains 15 residues. Trimming pared 5 bases from V and 4 bases from J, leaving 12 bases between. For the CDR3, the DNA is TGTGCCAGCAGTAGGAGCCGGTCAGGGGCCAACGTCCTGACTTTC. Its protein is CASSRSRSGANVLTF.

The rearrangement uses TRBV7-9 and TRBJ1-6; D possibly corresponds to TRBD1 (5 bases). The V gene's germline CDR1 is SEHNR and CDR2 FQNEAQ (reference sequence). The V and J ends lost 1 base and 8 bases respectively, with 6 bases between them. The CDR3 runs 13 residues. The CDR3 loop is CASSLVQDSPLHF. CDR3 coding DNA: TGTGCCAGCAGCTTAGTACAGGATTCACCCCTCCACTTT.

The chain is built from TRBV6-6 and TRBJ1-5, with no clear D. The germline V gene has CDR1 MNHNY and CDR2 SVGAGI (reference sequence). CDR3 length: 15 amino acids. V was shortened by 6 bases and J by 1 base, with 13 bases between the two germline ends. The CDR3 DNA is TGTGCCAGCAGAGGATTGGACGTCAGCAATCAGCCCCAGCATTTT. Protein: CASRGLDVSNQPQHF.

This chain uses TRBV2 with TRBJ2-3; TRBD2 aligns across 8 bases. Trimming took 7 bases from V and 4 from J; bases not matched to a gene: 16. CDR1 is SNHLY, CDR2 FYNNEI, per germline. The CDR3 consists of 17 residues. CDR3 nucleotide sequence: TGTGCCAGCACGGGGGGGGACCGTCGATACACAGCAGATACGCAGTATTTT. This gives the protein CASTGGDRRYTADTQYF.